This record looks at one T cell receptor beta chain sequence and its context. This sample was included in a study of blood T cell repertoires in COVID-19. Overall study context: PBMCs, B-cell-depleted T cells, or T cells provided the cDNA or gDNA that made up the material.

In the study's own analysis: Reference gene primer amplification gave estimated nucleated cell counts. TCRdb keeps only in-frame clones here, not all; method: immunoSEQ multiplex PCR. That table gives V, J and clone size, and the DNA gave D and trimming. The data show just under 85,000 clones, about 87% seen once. The CDR3 extends over 12 amino acids. Trimming took off 5 bases at V and 8 bases at J, with 12 bases between the two ends. Germline assignment: CDR1 MDHEN and CDR2 SYDVKM. The gene calls are TRBV28 and TRBJ1-1; D remains unclear. Sequencing was carried out using peripheral blood. This receptor was taken from a man older than 75 with active or convalescent COVID-19. The CDR3 region is CASSGPRREAFF. The CDR3, as DNA: TGTGCCAGCAGTGGGCCAAGGAGGGAAGCTTTCTTT.